These 32 T cell receptor beta chains came from one sample sequenced in a study of identical twins. One entry per CDR3 protein, called by TCRdb with MiXCR from the 5' RACE reads. The repertoire has about 150,000 distinct CDR3 sequences, approximately 3.5% of them found once; the top ten carry roughly 8%. The specimen was memory T cells sorted from blood. The receptor source for this set is a man in his late teens or twenties in good health.

This clonotype was detected many times. The chain couples TRBV9 to TRBJ2-5; no definite D call. Germline CDR1 reads SGDLS; CDR2 reads YYNGEE. The CDR3 extends over 11 amino acids. The V end lost 3 bases, the J end lost 5 bases, and 5 bases lay between the germline ends. CDR3 in amino acids: CASSAGETQYF. The CDR3 bases are TGTGCCAGCAGCGCTGGGGAGACCCAGTACTTC.

This clonotype was observed many times. V usage is TRBV24-1 and J usage is TRBJ2-1, with D possibly matching TRBD1 (6 bases). Germline V lookup: CDR1 KGHDR, CDR2 SFDVKD. The CDR3 has 16 residues. Trimming took off 2 bases at V and 5 bases at J, with 15 bases between the two ends. CDR3 protein: CATSDYQGTRDNEQFF. The CDR3 DNA sequence: TGTGCCACCAGTGATTATCAGGGGACCAGGGACAATGAGCAGTTCTTC.

This clonotype was seen ten or more times. The chain employs TRBV29-1 and TRBJ2-1; no clear D gene. The CDR3 has 14 residues. V lost 1 base, J lost 5 bases, and 12 bases lay in between. Looked up from germline, CDR1 is SQVTM and CDR2 is ANQGSEA. CDR3 in DNA: TGCAGCGTTGAAGGTGGGATGAATAACAATGAGCAGTTCTTC. Translating it yields CSVEGGMNNNEQFF.

This clonotype was picked up many times. V is TRBV6-5 and J is TRBJ1-1; no firm D call. This CDR3 is built from 14 residues. CDR1 is MNHEY, CDR2 SVGAGI, per germline. V lost 3 bases to trimming and J lost 1 base, with 9 bases between them. As DNA, the CDR3 is TGTGCCAGCAGTTATCGGCGGACGAACACTGAAGCTTTCTTT. Amino acid sequence: CASSYRRTNTEAFF.

In its sample, this clonotype was seen many times. The CDR3 DNA follows: TGTGCCAGCAGTGTAACCGGGGCAGGGGGCTTTCAGCCCCAGCATTTT. Its translation is CASSVTGAGGFQPQHF. The chain couples TRBV28 to TRBJ1-5; 8 nucleotides line up with TRBD1. V lost 5 bases, J lost 6 bases, and 12 bases stayed unmatched. CDR3 size: 16 residues. In germline, CDR1 is MDHEN, CDR2 SYDVKM.

This clonotype was observed at least ten times. V usage is TRBV5-1 and J usage is TRBJ2-7; tentatively, D is TRBD1 or TRBD2 (5 bases each). Trimming pared 2 bases from V and 2 bases from J, leaving 14 bases between. The CDR3 has 15 residues. Per germline, CDR1 SGHRS and CDR2 YFSETQ. The CDR3 loop is CASSLPGTVTYEQYF. CDR3 coding DNA: TGCGCCAGCAGCTTACCCGGGACGGTAACCTACGAGCAGTACTTC. The variable domain in full, with the rest retrieved from reference TRBV5-1 and TRBJ2-7, is KAGVTQTPRYLIKTRGQQVTLSCSPISGHRSVSWYQQTPGQGLQFLFEYFSETQRNKGNFPGRFSGRQFSNSRSEMNVSTLELGDSALYLCASSLPGTVTYEQYFGPGTRLTVT.

Ten or more counts support this clonotype. The rearrangement uses TRBV27 and TRBJ2-7; D tentatively reads TRBD1 or TRBD2 (5 bases each). Between the trimmed V and J ends, which lost 8 bases and 0 bases, there was a span of 11 bases. The CDR3 spans 13 residues. Germline loops: CDR1 MNHEY, CDR2 SMNVEV (reference sequence). The CDR3 region has the DNA TGTGCCAGCGCCCAGAGGGGCTCCTACGAGCAGTACGTC. Its translation is CASAQRGSYEQYV.

This clonotype was observed a few times. The V gene is TRBV30, the J gene TRBJ2-3; D is possibly TRBD2 (5 bases). Germline CDR1 GTSNPN, CDR2 SVGIG (reference sequence). The CDR3 extends over 16 amino acids. Trimming left V 1 base short and J 6 bases short, with 20 bases between. In nucleotides, the CDR3 is TGTGCCTGGAGTGGATCTTGGAAGGCGGACTGGGATACGCAGTATTTT. Its translation: CAWSGSWKADWDTQYF.

V gene TRBV11-2 combines with J gene TRBJ2-6; D is undetermined. Trimming removed 3 bases at V and 1 base at J, with 10 bases between. The CDR3 consists of 16 residues. Germline assignment: CDR1 SGHAT and CDR2 FQNNGV. CDR3 sequence: CASSFAWGSGANVLTF. In DNA form, the CDR3 reads TGTGCCAGCAGCTTTGCCTGGGGTTCTGGGGCCAACGTCCTGACTTTC.

This clonotype was picked up many times. The rearrangement joins TRBV7-8 to TRBJ2-7; no clear D. Deletions cut 5 bases from V and 7 bases from J, with 18 bases between. The CDR3 runs 14 residues. Per germline, CDR1 SGHVS and CDR2 FQNEAQ. The CDR3 coding sequence is TGTGCCAGCAGCGTAGACAAGAACTACGGGGAGCAGTACGTC. Translated, it gives CASSVDKNYGEQYV.

This clonotype was seen repeatedly, ten times or more. V is TRBV12-3 or TRBV12-4 and J is TRBJ1-1; D gene uncertain. The CDR3 has 14 amino acids. Trimming stripped 5 bases from V and 0 bases from J, with 10 bases between. CDR3 nucleotide sequence: TGTGCCAGCAGTGTCGGACGGATGAACACTGAAGCTTTCTTT. The encoded protein is CASSVGRMNTEAFF.

This clonotype occurred many times. V gene TRBV20-1 combines with J gene TRBJ2-1, with D uncertain. Germline loops: CDR1 DFQATT, CDR2 SNEGSKA (reference sequence). With 2 bases removed from V and 5 bases from J, the gap between germline ends came to 16 bases. This CDR3 region has 15 residues. The CDR3, as DNA: TGCAGTGCTAGAACCCCCGATTGGTCTAACAATGAGCAGTTCTTC. Its protein product is CSARTPDWSNNEQFF.

On this clonotype itself: Since no conserved phenylalanine or tryptophan closes the CDR3, a read error is the likely cause. The DNA is left out, because the CDR3 cannot be placed on it with certainty; the CDR3 is given as TCRdb lists it. V and J are TRBV12-3 or TRBV12-4 and TRBJ2-3; the table's TRBD2 call for D was not verified on the DNA. Both ends counted, the CDR3 spans 15 residues. The CDR3 loop is CASSLVRGSADVEYS.

This clonotype was seen at least ten times. This sequence joins TRBV2 and TRBJ2-7, with no clear D. Trimming took 10 bases from V and 0 from J, leaving 13 bases between them. The CDR3 runs to 13 residues. Germline-derived CDR1 and CDR2 are SNHLY and FYNNEI. The DNA of the CDR3 is TGTGCCATTACAGTCCAGAGCTCCTACGAGCAGTACGTC. This gives the protein CAITVQSSYEQYV.

A remark on this clonotype: One end of the junction fails to match germline, which may point to a read error. The chain joins TRBV25-1 to TRBJ1-5; D unclear. The V gene's germline CDR1 is MGHDK and CDR2 SYGVNS. The CDR3 has 15 residues. As DNA, the CDR3 is TGTGCCAGCAGTGAGAACGGGTATAGCATTCAGCCCCAGCATTTT. It codes for CASSENGYSIQPQHF.

To note about this clonotype: A junction end diverges from the germline sequence, so it may reflect a read error. J is TRBJ1-3 and V is TRBV4-2, with D possibly TRBD1 on 6 matching bases. The CDR3 runs 16 residues. CDR1 LGHNA and CDR2 YNFKEQ come from the germline V gene. The CDR3 DNA is TGTGCCAGCAACCAAGATTTATCAGGGGTTGGAAACACCATATATTTT. It codes for CASNQDLSGVGNTIYF.

This clonotype was detected ten times or more. V and J are TRBV5-1 and TRBJ1-1; D unresolved. Deletions cut 0 bases from V and 4 bases from J, with 10 bases between. This CDR3 contains 14 residues. Germline CDR1 is SGHRS and CDR2 is YFSETQ. This chain's CDR3 is CASSLGVDGTEAFF. CDR3 bases: TGCGCCAGCAGCTTGGGAGTGGACGGCACTGAAGCTTTCTTT.

As concerns this clonotype: This clone may be a read error of a much larger clone one base away. V gene TRBV6-1 combines with J gene TRBJ2-7; perhaps TRBD2 as D (6 bases). Between the trimmed V and J ends, which lost 1 base and 6 bases, there was a span of 10 bases. Germline CDR1 is MNHNS and CDR2 is SASEGT. This CDR3 contains 13 residues. CDR3 amino acids: CASSEGEAGEQYF. The CDR3 nucleotides read TGTGCCAGCAGTGAAGGGGAGGCAGGCGAGCAGTACTTC.

This clonotype has ten or more counts. The J gene is TRBJ2-7, the V gene TRBV6-5; no reliable D call. The CDR3 contains 14 residues. Trimming pared 2 bases from V and 3 bases from J, leaving 11 bases between. The germline CDR1 and CDR2 sequences are MNHEY and SVGAGI. The chain's CDR3 is CASSYHKADYEQYF. In DNA form, the CDR3 reads TGTGCCAGCAGTTACCATAAGGCAGACTACGAGCAGTACTTC.

This clonotype was seen at least ten times. The chain links TRBV5-6 to TRBJ2-1; the match to TRBD2 covers 7 bases. The length of the CDR3 is 15 residues. The germline gives CDR1 SGHDT, CDR2 YYEEEE. Trimming removed 2 bases from V and 5 bases from J; junction bases left unmatched: 7. CDR3: CASSFGLAENNEQFF. Here the CDR3 DNA reads TGTGCCAGCAGCTTTGGGCTAGCGGAGAACAATGAGCAGTTCTTC.

This clonotype has a count of ten or more. CDR3 coding DNA: TGTGCCAGCAGTTTTCCCCTTAGCGGGAGGGCCCTCAATGAGCAGTTCTTC. Amino acid sequence: CASSFPLSGRALNEQFF. This chain uses TRBV12-3 or TRBV12-4 with TRBJ2-1; the match to TRBD2 covers 11 bases. V was clipped by 3 bases and J by 6 bases; unmatched bases: 10. The CDR3 loop spans 17 amino acids.

The table lists this clonotype with many counts. This chain uses TRBV12-3 or TRBV12-4 with TRBJ2-4; D gene unclear. With 3 bases removed from V and 6 bases from J, the gap between germline ends came to 9 bases. The CDR3 is 13 residues long. DNA of the CDR3: TGTGCCAGCAGTTTGGACCAGAGAAACATTCAGTACTTC. Protein: CASSLDQRNIQYF.

This clonotype was detected many times. The chain employs TRBV14 and TRBJ2-1; 10 nucleotides line up with TRBD2. Trimming took 2 bases from V and 7 from J; bases not matched to a gene: 5. This CDR3 contains 15 residues. Germline CDR1 SGHDN, CDR2 FVKESK. CDR3: CASSQRTSGKNEQFF. CDR3 coding DNA: TGTGCCAGCAGCCAAAGAACTAGCGGGAAGAATGAGCAGTTCTTC. Full variable domain (rest looked up from reference TRBV14 and TRBJ2-1): EAGVTQFPSHSVIEKGQTVTLRCDPISGHDNLYWYRRVMGKEIKFLLHFVKESKQDESGMPNNRFLAERTGGTYSTLKVQPAELEDSGVYFCASSQRTSGKNEQFFGPGTRLTVL.

This clonotype was recorded at least ten times. CDR3 loop: CSARDRDRGLTEAFF. The CDR3 bases are TGCAGTGCTAGAGACCGGGACAGGGGGCTAACTGAAGCTTTCTTT. The genes are TRBV20-1 and TRBJ1-1, with 12 nucleotides matching TRBD1. In germline, CDR1 is DFQATT, CDR2 SNEGSKA (reference sequence). V was pared by 0 bases and J by 5 bases, with 4 bases of the junction left unmatched. The CDR3 length is 15 residues.

The table lists this clonotype with many counts. The rearrangement links TRBV13 to TRBJ2-3; tentatively, D is TRBD1 (5 bases). Germline assignment: CDR1 PRHDT and CDR2 FYEKMQ (reference sequence). The CDR3 runs to 15 residues. Trimming left V 2 bases short and J 0 bases short, with 9 bases between. The CDR3 spells CASSLRGPSTDTQYF. As DNA, the CDR3 is TGTGCCAGCAGCTTAAGGGGCCCTAGCACAGATACGCAGTATTTT.

This clonotype was counted a few times. This chain uses TRBV20-1 with TRBJ2-5; D tentatively fits TRBD1 or TRBD2 (5 bases each). The CDR3 has 13 amino acids. Germline CDR1 is DFQATT and CDR2 is SNEGSKA (reference sequence). V dropped 6 bases and J dropped 5 bases, with 16 bases sitting between them. CDR3 sequence: CSAPERGVETQYF. The CDR3, as DNA: TGCAGTGCCCCGGAGAGGGGCGTCGAGACCCAGTACTTC.

This clonotype was picked up many times. The chain has TRBV6-4 and TRBJ2-2; D is uncertain. Germline loops: CDR1 MRHNA, CDR2 SNTAGT. The CDR3 totals 13 residues. V was cut by 0 bases and J by 6 bases, with 5 bases left in between. The DNA of the CDR3 is TGTGCCAGCAGTGACTCGGTTCCCGGGGAGCTGTTTTTT. Amino acids: CASSDSVPGELFF.

This clonotype was counted ten times or more. The chain has TRBV7-8 and TRBJ2-7; tentatively, D is TRBD2 (6 bases). V lost 2 bases and J lost 4, with 15 bases in between. The CDR3 is 15 amino acids. Germline V CDR1 and CDR2: SGHVS, FQNEAQ. CDR3 sequence (DNA): TGTGCCAGCAGCTTAAGGAGGGGCGAGACGTACGAGCAGTACTTC. Residues: CASSLRRGETYEQYF.

The J gene is TRBJ2-3, the V gene TRBV20-1; maybe TRBD1 (6 bases). CDR1 and CDR2 (germline): DFQATT, SNEGSKA (reference sequence). Trimming removed 1 base from V and 4 bases from J, with 6 bases in between. The CDR3 consists of 12 residues. The CDR3 loop reads CSARGQADTQYF. CDR3 in DNA: TGCAGTGCTAGAGGACAGGCAGATACGCAGTATTTT.

This clonotype was detected ten times or more. This chain links TRBV2 with TRBJ2-3, with TRBD1 identical over 7 bases. The V gene's germline CDR1 is SNHLY and CDR2 FYNNEI. This CDR3 spans 14 amino acids. The J segment lost 5 bases and the V segment lost 6 bases, leaving 8 bases of the junction unmatched. The CDR3 region is CASRERGQVDTQYF. CDR3 nucleotides: TGTGCCAGCAGGGAAAGAGGACAGGTAGATACGCAGTATTTT.

This clonotype occurred many times. The chain links TRBV7-8 to TRBJ2-1; 11 bases are a match to TRBD1. The V segment lost 5 bases and the J segment 4 bases; nucleotides outside the gene matches: 13. Germline lookup yields CDR1 SGHVS and CDR2 FQNEAQ. The CDR3 totals 18 residues. The CDR3 DNA follows: TGTGCCAGCAGCCCAATCCCCCGGACAGGGGGCACATACAATGAGCAGTTCTTC. Translated: CASSPIPRTGGTYNEQFF. Full variable domain (remainder filled in from reference TRBV7-8 and TRBJ2-1): GAGVSQSPRYKVAKRGQDVALRCDPISGHVSLFWYQQALGQGPEFLTYFQNEAQLDKSGLPSDRFFAERPEGSVSTLKIQRTQQEDSAVYLCASSPIPRTGGTYNEQFFGPGTRLTVL.

This clonotype showed up many times. V gene TRBV10-3 combines with J gene TRBJ1-1, with a tentative D call TRBD1 (6 bases). Between the trimmed V and J ends, which lost 5 bases and 1 base, there was a span of 11 bases. The CDR3 runs 14 residues. CDR1 ENHRY and CDR2 SYGVKD come from the germline V gene. CDR3 loop: CAISRDKSNTEAFF. CDR3 coding DNA: TGTGCCATCAGTCGGGACAAGTCGAACACTGAAGCTTTCTTT.